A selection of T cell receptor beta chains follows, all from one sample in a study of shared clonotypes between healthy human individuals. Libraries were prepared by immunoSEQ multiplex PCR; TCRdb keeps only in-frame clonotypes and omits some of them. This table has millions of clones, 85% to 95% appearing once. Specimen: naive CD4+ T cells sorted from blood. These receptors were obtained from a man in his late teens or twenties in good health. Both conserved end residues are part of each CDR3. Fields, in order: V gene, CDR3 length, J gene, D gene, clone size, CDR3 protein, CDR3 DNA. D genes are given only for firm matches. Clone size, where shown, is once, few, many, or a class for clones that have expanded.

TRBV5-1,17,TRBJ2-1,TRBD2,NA,CASSMARAGGSYNEQFF,TGCGCCAGCAGCATGGCCCGTGCGGGAGGTTCCTACAATGAGCAGTTCTTC
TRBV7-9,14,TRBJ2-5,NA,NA,CASSLVGVQETQYF,TGTGCCAGCAGCTTAGTGGGCGTACAAGAGACCCAGTACTTC
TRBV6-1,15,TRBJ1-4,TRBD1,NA,CASSGNRGGGEKLFF,TGTGCCAGCAGTGGGAACAGGGGAGGGGGTGAAAAACTGTTTTTT
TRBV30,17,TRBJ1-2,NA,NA,CAWIFRDSLGVRYGYTF,TGTGCCTGGATATTCCGGGACTCTCTCGGGGTTAGGTATGGCTACACCTTC
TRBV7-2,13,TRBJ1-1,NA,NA,CASSFRGNTEAFF,TGTGCCAGCAGCTTCCGGGGCAACACTGAAGCTTTCTTT
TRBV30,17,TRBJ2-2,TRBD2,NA,CAWSALRREFGTGELFF,TGTGCCTGGAGTGCCCTTCGGCGGGAGTTTGGCACCGGGGAGCTGTTTTTT
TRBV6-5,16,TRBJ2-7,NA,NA,CASSYSLIRSSYEQYF,TGTGCCAGCAGTTACTCGCTGATCCGGAGCTCCTACGAGCAGTACTTC
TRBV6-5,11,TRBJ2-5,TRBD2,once,CASRRERTQYF,TGTGCCAGCAGGCGGGAGAGGACCCAGTACTTC
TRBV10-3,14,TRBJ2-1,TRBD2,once,CAISEVAGGDEQFF,TGTGCCATCAGTGAGGTAGCGGGAGGGGATGAGCAGTTCTTC
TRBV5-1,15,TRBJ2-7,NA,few,CASSPLTGGGHEQYF,TGCGCCAGCAGTCCCCTTACCGGGGGCGGGCACGAGCAGTACTTC
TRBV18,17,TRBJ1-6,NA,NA,CASSLDILSSYNSPLHF,TGTGCCAGCTCACTGGACATCCTGAGCTCCTATAATTCACCCCTCCACTTT
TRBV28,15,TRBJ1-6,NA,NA,CASGEFGGTYSPLHF,TGTGCCAGCGGAGAATTTGGGGGAACTTACTCACCCCTCCACTTT
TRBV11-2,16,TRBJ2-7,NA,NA,CASSRTDPPSSYEQYF,TGTGCCAGCAGCCGTACAGACCCCCCGAGCTCCTACGAGCAGTACTTC
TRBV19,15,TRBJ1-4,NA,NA,CASTREGAANEKLFF,TGTGCCAGTACCCGAGAAGGGGCTGCTAATGAAAAACTGTTTTTT